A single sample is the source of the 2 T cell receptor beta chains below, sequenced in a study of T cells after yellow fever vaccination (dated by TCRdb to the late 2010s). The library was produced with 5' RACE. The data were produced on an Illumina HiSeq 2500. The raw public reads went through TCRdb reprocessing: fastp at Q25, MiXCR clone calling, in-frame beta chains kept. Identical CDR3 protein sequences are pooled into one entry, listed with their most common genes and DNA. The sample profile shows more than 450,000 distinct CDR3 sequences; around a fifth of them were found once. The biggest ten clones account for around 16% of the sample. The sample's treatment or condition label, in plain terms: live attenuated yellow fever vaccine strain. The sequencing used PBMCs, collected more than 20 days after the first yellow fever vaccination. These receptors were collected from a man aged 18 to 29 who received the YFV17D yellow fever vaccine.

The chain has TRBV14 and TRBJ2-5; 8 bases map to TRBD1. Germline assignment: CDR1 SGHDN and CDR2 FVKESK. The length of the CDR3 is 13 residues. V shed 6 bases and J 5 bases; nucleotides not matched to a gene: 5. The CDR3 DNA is TGTGCCAGCAGGAAGACAGGGGTGGAGACCCAGTACTTC. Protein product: CASRKTGVETQYF.

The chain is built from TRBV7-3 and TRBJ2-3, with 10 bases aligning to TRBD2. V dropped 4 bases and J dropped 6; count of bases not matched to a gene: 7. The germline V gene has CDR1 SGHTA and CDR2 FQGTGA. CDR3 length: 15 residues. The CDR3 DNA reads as TGTGCCAGCAGCTCGCGACTAGCGGGTATGGATACGCAGTATTTT. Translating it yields CASSSRLAGMDTQYF.